This passage covers 20 T cell receptor beta chains from one sample sequenced in a study of shared clonotypes between healthy human individuals. TCRdb's table, derived via immunoSEQ multiplex PCR, lists solely in-frame clones and lacks some. In the table there are 1.4 million or so clones, roughly 98.5% of which are singletons. The sequencing sample was made of naive CD4+ T cells sorted from blood. Subset noted: CD45RA+ positively selected. The receptors here all came from a man aged 30-40 years in good health.

The chain combines TRBV5-1 with TRBJ2-5, with TRBD1 matching 8 bases. Trimming took 0 bases from V and 1 from J; bases not matched to a gene: 2. The CDR3 extends over 15 amino acids. Germline V gene sequence: CDR1 SGHRS, CDR2 YFSETQ. The CDR3 loop reads CASSLEGQAQETQYF. CDR3 sequence (DNA): TGCGCCAGCAGCTTGGAGGGACAGGCCCAAGAGACCCAGTACTTC. The variable domain in full, with the rest retrieved from reference TRBV5-1 and TRBJ2-5, is KAGVTQTPRYLIKTRGQQVTLSCSPISGHRSVSWYQQTPGQGLQFLFEYFSETQRNKGNFPGRFSGRQFSNSRSEMNVSTLELGDSALYLCASSLEGQAQETQYFGPGTRLLVL.

This rearrangement joins TRBV6-5 to TRBJ1-1, with TRBD1 matching 9 bases. Germline lookup yields CDR1 MNHEY and CDR2 SVGAGI. The trim removed 6 bases at V and 8 bases at J, leaving 13 bases unmatched. The CDR3 loop spans 15 amino acids. The CDR3 region is CASRLLPRDRAEAFF. CDR3 bases: TGTGCCAGCAGGCTACTCCCGCGGGACAGGGCAGAAGCTTTCTTT.

This clone came up once. The chain has TRBV2 and TRBJ1-1, with a possible D match to TRBD1 (6 bases). This CDR3 comprises 13 residues. Germline V CDR1 and CDR2: SNHLY, FYNNEI. The ends were cut back, 6 bases at V and 0 bases at J, with 8 bases in the middle. The CDR3: CASSQGLNTEAFF. In DNA, the CDR3 is TGTGCCAGCAGCCAGGGGTTGAACACTGAAGCTTTCTTT.

The V call is TRBV5-4, the J call TRBJ1-1, with TRBD1 as a possible D gene (5 bases). The CDR3 is 14 amino acids. Germline CDR1 reads SGHNT; CDR2 reads YYREEE (reference sequence). V lost 2 bases and J lost 4, with 12 bases in between. Here the CDR3 DNA reads TGTGCCAGCAGCTTCGGAGGGGTGAGCACTGAAGCTTTCTTT. This encodes CASSFGGVSTEAFF.

The rearrangement joins TRBV5-1 to TRBJ2-7, with 7 bases fitting TRBD2. The CDR3 has 13 amino acids. Trimming removed 4 bases from V and 5 bases from J; junction bases left unmatched: 6. From germline, CDR1 is SGHRS and CDR2 YFSETQ. The CDR3 reads CASSIQTSNEQYF. CDR3 bases: TGCGCCAGCAGCATCCAGACTAGCAACGAGCAGTACTTC.

Here the CDR3 reads CASSPGRGRNQPQHF. Written as DNA, the CDR3 is TGTGCCAGCTCGCCGGGCAGGGGGCGGAATCAGCCCCAGCATTTT. The chain recombines TRBV18 with TRBJ1-5; 8 bases map to TRBD1. The V gene's germline CDR1 is KGHSH and CDR2 LQKENI. The CDR3 is made up of 15 amino acids. V shed 6 bases, J shed 4 bases, and the junction held 8 bases outside the gene matches.

The CDR3 region is CASSARDRATTLRGYTF. The DNA of the CDR3 is TGTGCCAGCAGCGCCAGGGACAGGGCCACAACTTTGCGTGGCTACACCTTC. The V and J genes are TRBV9 and TRBJ1-2; 9 positions match TRBD1. The germline V gene has CDR1 SGDLS and CDR2 YYNGEE. The trim removed 3 bases at V and 7 bases at J, leaving 16 bases unmatched. The CDR3 covers 17 residues.

CDR3 protein: CASSLVQRWLFF. DNA for the CDR3: TGTGCCAGCAGCTTAGTCCAGCGTTGGCTGTTCTTC. The chain links TRBV7-2 to TRBJ2-1, with D hard to call. Germline CDR1 reads SGHTA; CDR2 reads FQGNSA. This CDR3 is 12 amino acids long. V gave up 1 base and J gave up 15 bases, with 13 bases separating them.

The chain couples TRBV5-1 to TRBJ1-1, with TRBD1 as a possible D gene (5 bases). Trimming took 1 base from V and 3 from J, leaving 10 bases between them. Germline loops: CDR1 SGHRS, CDR2 YFSETQ. The CDR3 contains 14 residues. The CDR3 loop is CASSLLRGDTEAFF. DNA of the CDR3: TGCGCCAGCAGCTTGCTGAGAGGGGACACTGAAGCTTTCTTT.

V and J are TRBV6-5 and TRBJ1-5; D perhaps matches TRBD1 (5 bases). Deletions cut 5 bases from V and 1 base from J, with 12 bases between. Germline CDR1 and CDR2: MNHEY and SVGAGI. The CDR3 runs to 15 residues. In nucleotides, the CDR3 is TGTGCCAGCAGTACCACCGGGGCCAGCAATCAGCCCCAGCATTTT. Translated, it gives CASSTTGASNQPQHF.

A single count supports this clone. J is TRBJ2-5 and V is TRBV10-3, with 10 bases that match TRBD2. The V segment lost 10 bases and the J segment 3 bases; nucleotides outside the gene matches: 5. Germline lookup yields CDR1 ENHRY and CDR2 SYGVKD. The length of the CDR3 is 13 residues. The CDR3 protein is CATTGTSEETQYF. CDR3 nucleotides: TGTGCCACTACGGGGACTAGCGAAGAGACCCAGTACTTC.

This rearrangement joins TRBV4-1 to TRBJ2-1; tentative D call: TRBD2 (6 bases). This CDR3 contains 16 residues. V was clipped by 4 bases and J by 1 base, with 14 bases between them. Germline V gives CDR1 MGHRA, CDR2 YSYEKL. The CDR3 region has the DNA TGCGCCAGCAGCCCCCTCGGACTACCTTCCTACAATGAGCAGTTCTTC. Protein: CASSPLGLPSYNEQFF.

The chain joins TRBV7-9 to TRBJ2-1; 7 bases are shared with TRBD2. In germline, CDR1 is SEHNR, CDR2 FQNEAQ (reference sequence). Losses at the gene ends were 1 base for V and 3 bases for J; bases not matched to a gene: 6. There are 16 residues in the CDR3. The CDR3 nucleotides are TGTGCCAGCAGCTTAGTGGGCGGGGGAAACTACAATGAGCAGTTCTTC. Its translation: CASSLVGGGNYNEQFF. The complete variable domain, with remaining parts taken from reference TRBV7-9 and TRBJ2-1, reads DTGVSQNPRHKITKRGQNVTFRCDPISEHNRLYWYRQTLGQGPEFLTYFQNEAQLEKSRLLSDRFSAERPKGSFSTLEIQRTEQGDSAMYLCASSLVGGGNYNEQFFGPGTRLTVL.

On this clone itself: The sample carries other DNA sequences with the same CDR3. This chain joins TRBV29-1 and TRBJ2-7, with D perhaps matching TRBD2 (6 bases). The germline gives CDR1 SQVTM, CDR2 ANQGSEA. V was pared by 4 bases and J by 0 bases, with 7 bases between. This CDR3 has 12 amino acids. The CDR3: CSVAGSSYEQYF. In DNA, the CDR3 is TGCAGCGTTGCCGGGAGCTCCTACGAGCAGTACTTC.

The chain has TRBV14 and TRBJ2-3; the D gene is possibly TRBD1 (6 bases). The CDR3 extends over 15 amino acids. V lost 7 bases to trimming and J lost 2 bases, with 16 bases between them. From germline, CDR1 is SGHDN and CDR2 FVKESK. As DNA, the CDR3 is TGTGCCAGCACTAACAGGGCGGACCACACAGATACGCAGTATTTT. This gives the protein CASTNRADHTDTQYF.

V gene TRBV18 combines with J gene TRBJ1-4; 9 bases agree with TRBD1. Looked up from germline, CDR1 is KGHSH and CDR2 is LQKENI. The CDR3 contains 15 residues. The V segment lost 5 bases and the J segment 5 bases; nucleotides outside the gene matches: 6. The CDR3, as DNA: TGTGCCAGCTCATCTACCGGGACAGGGAATGAAAAACTGTTTTTT. Translation gives CASSSTGTGNEKLFF.

CDR3 in DNA: TGTGCCAGCAGCCCGACAGTCGGTGAAAAACTGTTTTTT. It translates to CASSPTVGEKLFF. The chain combines TRBV5-4 with TRBJ1-4; TRBD1 is a possible D gene (5 bases). Germline V gives CDR1 SGHNT, CDR2 YYREEE (reference sequence). V shed 4 bases and J shed 7 bases, with 11 bases lying between them. The length of the CDR3 is 13 residues.

The rearrangement joins TRBV20-1 to TRBJ2-7; D is perhaps TRBD1 (6 bases). The CDR3 covers 11 residues. Germline CDR1 reads DFQATT; CDR2 reads SNEGSKA (reference sequence). Trimming stripped 5 bases from V and 7 bases from J, with 12 bases between. The chain's CDR3 is CSAHLRGEQYF. The DNA for the CDR3 is TGCAGTGCTCACCTCAGGGGAGAGCAGTACTTC.

This chain links TRBV19 with TRBJ2-6; D call uncertain. Trimming removed 1 base at V and 4 bases at J, with 5 bases between. The CDR3 is made up of 14 amino acids. The V gene's germline CDR1 is LNHDA and CDR2 SQIVND (reference sequence). The CDR3 sequence: CASSIGIGANVLTF. CDR3 DNA sequence: TGTGCCAGTAGTATAGGAATCGGGGCCAACGTCCTGACTTTC.

This clone was counted a single time. The genes are TRBV6-1 and TRBJ1-2; D not certain. Trimming stripped 2 bases from V and 1 base from J, with 11 bases between. This CDR3 region has 15 residues. Germline values: CDR1 MNHNS, CDR2 SASEGT. The DNA for the CDR3 is TGTGCCAGCAGTGAAATGAGCGGCTTTAACTATGGCTACACCTTC. Residues: CASSEMSGFNYGYTF.